These T cell receptor beta chains were read from a single sample in a study of T-cell reconstitution after alpha-beta-depleted transplantation in children. TCRdb recomputed calls from the PCR reads with MiXCR, one row per CDR3 protein. The repertoire includes just over 200,000 distinct CDR3 sequences, about 8.7% of them detected once, and less than 40% sits in the top ten. Here the sequenced sample was PBMCs, mostly from graft donor cells, taken 360 days after TCRalphabeta/CD19-depleted stem cell transplant. These receptor sequences come from a male patient between 2 and 10 years old who had a stem cell transplant for acute myeloid leukemia, so the T cells may come from the graft donor. Both conserved end residues are part of each CDR3.

v_gene	len	j_gene	CDR3aa
TRBV28	20	TRBJ1-5	CASSLDWGTGDPARNQPQHF
TRBV20-1	14	TRBJ1-1	CSAREGGGTTEAFF
TRBV19	14	TRBJ1-5	CASTPEGGYQAQHF
TRBV5-1	17	TRBJ2-2	CASSLTSGGMNTGELFF
TRBV4-3	15	TRBJ2-2	CASSQGPGWAGELFF
TRBV5-6	15	TRBJ1-5	CASTLTGVGNQPQHF
TRBV7-6	15	TRBJ2-2	CASSLDSPNTGELFF
TRBV29-1	11	TRBJ2-1	CSALAENEQFF
TRBV5-1	16	TRBJ2-3	CASNREAPRGTDTQYF
TRBV6-1	15	TRBJ1-2	CASSLRGRVHYGYTF
TRBV7-6	13	TRBJ2-7	CASSSYRSYEQYF
TRBV25-1	12	TRBJ1-2	CASRQGSYGYTF
TRBV20-1	11	TRBJ1-2	CSARDGGGYTF
TRBV15	15	TRBJ2-5	CATSLHNRPMETQYF
TRBV29-1	13	TRBJ2-1	CSVEDLQRNEQFF
TRBV2	13	TRBJ2-3	CASIQWSTDTQYF
TRBV21-1	20	TRBJ2-4	CASSLRGGKPFLLAKNIQYF
TRBV18	14	TRBJ2-3	CASSPPNALDTQYF
TRBV5-5	16	TRBJ2-2	CASSLALGVRTGELFF
TRBV29-1	13	TRBJ2-5	CSVDWLGQETQYF
TRBV5-1	14	TRBJ2-5	CASNLGGSQETQYF
TRBV5-1	17	TRBJ2-7	CASSSRIVGGGSYEQYF
TRBV4-3	14	TRBJ2-1	CASSQGLNDDEQFF
TRBV4-1	12	TRBJ2-1	CASSQYYNEQFF
TRBV12-3/TRBV12-4	14	TRBJ1-1	CASMPQTANTEAFF
TRBV29-1	13	TRBJ1-1	CSVEGMRNTEAFF
TRBV12-3/TRBV12-4	14	TRBJ2-7	CASSPGTGDYEQYF
TRBV7-2	16	TRBJ2-4	CASSPNSGRAKNIQYF
TRBV10-3	16	TRBJ2-2	CAISAGLSGNTGELFF
TRBV18	15	TRBJ2-7	CASSPRLAREEEQYF
TRBV20-1	13	TRBJ1-5	CSAVGGGNQPQHF
TRBV29-1	15	TRBJ2-3	CSVPRASGSTDTQYF
TRBV12-3/TRBV12-4	15	TRBJ2-7	CASSLTGGPSYEQYF
TRBV29-1	13	TRBJ2-5	CSVMTGGGETQYF
TRBV7-2	15	TRBJ2-2	CASSEDISITGELFF
TRBV12-3/TRBV12-4	12	TRBJ2-3	CASRGAGDTQYF
TRBV7-2	16	TRBJ2-1	CASTPSGGLRGNEQFF
TRBV15	14	TRBJ1-2	CATSRMAPNYGYTF
TRBV4-2	16	TRBJ1-5	CASSHTGAGLNQPQHF
TRBV20-1	13	TRBJ2-3	CSASSLVTDTQYF
TRBV20-1	15	TRBJ1-2	CSARDVWGPYYGYTF
TRBV20-1	14	TRBJ2-1	CSAIGGRGYNEQFF
TRBV19	14	TRBJ2-1	CASSTPEGSPEQFF
TRBV3-1	12	TRBJ2-5	CASSQGGETQYF
TRBV27	15	TRBJ2-7	CASRPATSGVYEQYF
TRBV19	14	TRBJ2-1	CASSWGRGYNEQFF
TRBV12-3/TRBV12-4	13	TRBJ1-4	CASKGQGHEKLFF
TRBV24-1	15	TRBJ2-1	CATSASGVGGHEQFF
TRBV20-1	11	TRBJ1-1	CSARRDTEAFF
TRBV7-2	14	TRBJ2-7	CASSLRRQRGEQYF
TRBV12-3/TRBV12-4	15	TRBJ2-1	CASSFGGQGKNEQFF
TRBV12-3/TRBV12-4	17	TRBJ2-3	CASSLAGDLRTTDTQYF
TRBV12-3/TRBV12-4	14	TRBJ2-2	CASTQQGWTGELFF
TRBV20-1	13	TRBJ1-1	CSARAYPNTEAFF
TRBV15	16	TRBJ2-2	CATSRDLDRDTGELFF